This T cell receptor (beta chain) is from a study of patients and donors after allogeneic stem cell transplantation. This clonotype has more than one count but fewer than ten. Germline CDR1 WSHSY, CDR2 SAAADI. The CDR3 consists of 15 residues. Trimming shortened V by 2 bases and J by 7 bases, and 14 bases separated the two germline ends. One entry per CDR3 protein results from TCRdb running MiXCR on the RT-PCR reads. In the table there are about 87,000 distinct CDR3 sequences, roughly 5.2% of which are singletons. This rearrangement joins TRBV10-2 to TRBJ2-2; TRBD2 is a possible D gene (6 bases). Sequencing was done on a sample of blood, either unsorted or a sorted T cell fraction (not recorded which). The receptor was derived from a human donor who was either an allogeneic HSCT recipient or a stem cell or donor lymphocyte infusion donor (not recorded which). It is not recorded whose cells these are; they may come from a transplant donor. In DNA, the CDR3 is TGCGCCAGCAGTGAGGGACCGAGGCGGGGCGGGGAGCTGTTTTTT. Protein: CASSEGPRRGGELFF.